This T cell receptor beta chain was documented in a study of Ad26.COV2.S vaccination and SARS-CoV-2 variants. Study details: The authors gave Ad26.COV2.S intramuscularly, either once or twice 56 days apart. Findings and caveats of the study: Similar non-spike TCR breadth was seen in vaccine and placebo recipients. After vaccination, substantial breadth of spike-specific CD8+ and CD4+ responses was reported.

Treatment noted: 15 to 20 received Ad26.COV2.S at low or high dose, single or two shots; a few received placebo; per-sample allocation not given. All samples were drawn on day 63, counting from the first vaccine or placebo injection. Immunization relied on an Ad26 vector, which expressed Wuhan-strain SARS-CoV-2 spike. From germline, CDR1 is LNHDA and CDR2 SQIVND (reference sequence). This CDR3 region has 13 residues. V gave up 8 bases and J gave up 2 bases, with 12 bases separating them. A note on this clone: What it recognizes is unknown.

Sequencing used immunoSEQ multiplex PCR; TCRdb keeps in-frame clones, though not all of them. The sample carries around 320,000 clones, roughly 84% recorded once. This specimen consisted of peripheral blood, obtained in a trial of Ad26.COV2.S vaccine versus placebo. The TCR was taken from a person between 18 and 65 years old who received the Ad26.COV2.S COVID-19 vaccine or a placebo. The V gene is TRBV19, the J gene TRBJ1-1; tentative D call: TRBD1 (6 bases). Here the CDR3 DNA reads TGTGCCAGTGGGACGACAGGTAACACTGAAGCTTTCTTT. Protein: CASGTTGNTEAFF.